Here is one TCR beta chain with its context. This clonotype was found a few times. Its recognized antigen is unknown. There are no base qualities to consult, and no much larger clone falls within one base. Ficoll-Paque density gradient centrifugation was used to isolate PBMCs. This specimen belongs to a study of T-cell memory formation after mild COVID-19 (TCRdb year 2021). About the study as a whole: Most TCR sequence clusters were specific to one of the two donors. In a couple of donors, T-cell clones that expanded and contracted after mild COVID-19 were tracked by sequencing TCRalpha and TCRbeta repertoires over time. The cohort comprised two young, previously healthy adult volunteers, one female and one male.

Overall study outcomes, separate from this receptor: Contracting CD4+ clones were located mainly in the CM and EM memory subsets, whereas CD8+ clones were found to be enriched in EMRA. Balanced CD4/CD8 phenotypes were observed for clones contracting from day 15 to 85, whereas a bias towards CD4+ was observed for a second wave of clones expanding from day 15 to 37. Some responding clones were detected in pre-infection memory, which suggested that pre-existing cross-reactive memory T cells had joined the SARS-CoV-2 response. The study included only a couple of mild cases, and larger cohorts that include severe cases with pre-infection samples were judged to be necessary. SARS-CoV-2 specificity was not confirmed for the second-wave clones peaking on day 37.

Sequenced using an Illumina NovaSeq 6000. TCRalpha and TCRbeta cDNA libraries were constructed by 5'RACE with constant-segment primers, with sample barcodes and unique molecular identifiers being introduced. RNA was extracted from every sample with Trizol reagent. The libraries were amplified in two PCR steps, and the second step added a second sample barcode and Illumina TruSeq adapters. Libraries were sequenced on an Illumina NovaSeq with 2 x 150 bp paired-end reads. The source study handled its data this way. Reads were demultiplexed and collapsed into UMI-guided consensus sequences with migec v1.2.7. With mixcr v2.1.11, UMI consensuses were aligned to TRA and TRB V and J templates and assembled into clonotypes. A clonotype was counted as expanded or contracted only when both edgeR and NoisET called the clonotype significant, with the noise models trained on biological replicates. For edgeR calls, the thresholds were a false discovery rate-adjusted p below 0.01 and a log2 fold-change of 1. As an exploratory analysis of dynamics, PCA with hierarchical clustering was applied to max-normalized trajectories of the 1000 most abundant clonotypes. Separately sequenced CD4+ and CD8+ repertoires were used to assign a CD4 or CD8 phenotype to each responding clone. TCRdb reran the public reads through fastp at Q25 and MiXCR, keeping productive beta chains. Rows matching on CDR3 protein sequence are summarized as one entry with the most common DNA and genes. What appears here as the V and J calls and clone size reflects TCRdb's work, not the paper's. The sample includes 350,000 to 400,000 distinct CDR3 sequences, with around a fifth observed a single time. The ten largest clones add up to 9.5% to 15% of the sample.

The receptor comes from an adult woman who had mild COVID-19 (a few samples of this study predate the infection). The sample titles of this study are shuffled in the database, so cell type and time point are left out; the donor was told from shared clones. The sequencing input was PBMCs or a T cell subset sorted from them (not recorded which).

The sequenced DNA: TGTGCCAGCAGCTTATCAGTGGGGGGGAACACTGAAGCTTTCTTT. It translates as CASSLSVGGNTEAFF. The chain was built from TRBV5-5 and TRBJ1-1; perhaps TRBD1 is the D gene, with 5 bases matching. The CDR3 spans 15 residues, from the cysteine through the phenylalanine. Here the CDR3 DNA is all that survives: 45 bases in frame from base 1. Reading the germline V gene (reference sequence) gives CDR1 SGHKS and CDR2 YYEKEE. V is cut by 2 bases and J by 1 base, and the space between the germline ends is 12 bases.